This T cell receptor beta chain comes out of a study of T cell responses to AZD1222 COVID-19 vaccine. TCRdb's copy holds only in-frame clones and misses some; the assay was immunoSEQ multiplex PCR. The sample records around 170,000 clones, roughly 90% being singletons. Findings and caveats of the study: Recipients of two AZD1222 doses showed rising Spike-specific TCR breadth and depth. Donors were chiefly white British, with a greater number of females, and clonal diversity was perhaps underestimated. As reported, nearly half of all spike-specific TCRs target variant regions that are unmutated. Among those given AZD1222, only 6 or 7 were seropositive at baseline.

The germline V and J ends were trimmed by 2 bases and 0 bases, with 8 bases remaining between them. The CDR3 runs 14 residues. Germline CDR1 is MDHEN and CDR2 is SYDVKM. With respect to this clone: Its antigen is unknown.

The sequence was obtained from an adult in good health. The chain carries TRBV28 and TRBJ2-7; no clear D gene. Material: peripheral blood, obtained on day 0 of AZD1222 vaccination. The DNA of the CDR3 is TGTGCCAGCAGTTTAAGTCCCGGCTCCTACGAGCAGTACTTC. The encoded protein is CASSLSPGSYEQYF. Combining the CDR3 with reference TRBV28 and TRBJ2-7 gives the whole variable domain DVKVTQSSRYLVKRTGEKVFLECVQDMDHENMFWYRQDPGLGLRLIYFSYDVKMKEKGDIPEGYSVSREKKERFSLILESASTNQTSMYLCASSLSPGSYEQYFGPGTRLTVT.